This TCR beta chain was identified in a study of blood T cell repertoires in COVID-19. Study background: The United States, Italy and Spain provided the acute and convalescent COVID-19 samples. Sources were T cells, B-cell-depleted T cells, or PBMCs; the material itself was cDNA or gDNA.

Trimming removed 2 bases at V and 1 base at J, with 10 bases between. This CDR3 spans 15 amino acids. Germline V gene data show CDR1 as MRHNA and CDR2 as SNTAGT. Assay: immunoSEQ multiplex PCR; the TCRdb copy retains only in-frame clones and omits some. The sample consists of about 120,000 clones, around 80% of them appearing once. This clone has a count of ten or more. The chain is built from TRBV6-4 and TRBJ2-3; D perhaps matches TRBD2 (5 bases). Specimen: peripheral blood. This receptor was identified in a woman older than 75 with acute or convalescent COVID-19. The CDR3 nucleotides read TGTGCCAGCAGTGACGGGGAGTCAGGCACAGATACGCAGTATTTT. Residues: CASSDGESGTDTQYF.